This TCR beta chain was sequenced for a study of OX40 agonist ivuxolimab in advanced cancers. Study conclusions and caveats: On average, a greater number of expanded clones characterised CD8+ T cells relative to CD4+. Antigen specificity remained undetermined for the expanded peripheral T cells.

This clone was seen once. Its antigen is not known. The CDR3 has 15 amino acids. Between the trimmed V and J ends, which lost 4 bases and 3 bases, there was a span of 15 bases. Germline CDR1 SEHNR, CDR2 FQNEAQ (reference sequence). Here immunoSEQ multiplex PCR was the method, and the copy in TCRdb shows in-frame clones only, minus some. The sample has around 30,000 clones, about nine tenths seen once; the top ten hold 24%. Sequencing used CD4+ or CD8+ T cells sorted from blood, obtained in a trial of the OX40 agonist ivuxolimab. The receptor was isolated from an adult with an advanced solid tumor such as melanoma, head and neck, liver or kidney cancer. The chain couples TRBV7-9 to TRBJ1-2; maybe TRBD1 (6 bases). Here the CDR3 DNA reads TGTGCCAGCAGCTCGGGGGGCCGCCCGGACTATGGCTACACCTTC. This encodes CASSSGGRPDYGYTF.